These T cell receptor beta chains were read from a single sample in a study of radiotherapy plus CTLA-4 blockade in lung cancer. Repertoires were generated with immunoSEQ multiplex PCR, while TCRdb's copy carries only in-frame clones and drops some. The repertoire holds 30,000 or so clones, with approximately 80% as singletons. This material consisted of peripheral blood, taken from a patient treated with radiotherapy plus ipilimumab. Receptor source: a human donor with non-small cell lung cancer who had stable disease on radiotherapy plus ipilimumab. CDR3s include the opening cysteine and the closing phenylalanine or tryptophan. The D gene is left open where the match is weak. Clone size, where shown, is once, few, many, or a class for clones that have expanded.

CDR3: CASSQEGQTGGLAQHF
DNA: TGTGCCAGCAGCCAAGAAGGACAGACAGGGGGGTTGGCCCAGCATTTT
D: TRBD1
J: TRBJ1-5
size: once
V: TRBV4-2

CDR3: CASSQERTGLRGYTF
DNA: TGTGCCAGCAGCCAAGAGAGGACAGGGTTAAGGGGCTACACCTTC
D: TRBD1
J: TRBJ1-2
size: -
V: TRBV14

CDR3: CAWSGRAFYNSPLHF
DNA: TGTGCCTGGAGTGGCAGGGCCTTTTATAATTCACCCCTCCACTTT
D: -
J: TRBJ1-6
size: -
V: TRBV30

CDR3: CASSLDGGGPSTGELFF
DNA: TGTGCCAGCAGCTTAGACGGCGGGGGGCCGAGCACCGGGGAGCTGTTTTTT
D: TRBD2
J: TRBJ2-2
size: once
V: TRBV7-6

CDR3: CASSMGQGAAYEQYF
DNA: TGCGCCAGCAGCATGGGACAGGGGGCGGCCTACGAGCAGTACTTC
D: TRBD1
J: TRBJ2-7
size: -
V: TRBV5-1

CDR3: CASSLGTGPNQPQHF
DNA: TGTGCCAGCAGCTTGGGTACAGGACCCAATCAGCCCCAGCATTTT
D: -
J: TRBJ1-5
size: -
V: TRBV5-4

CDR3: CASSPRRRQSPLSDSGNTIYF
DNA: TGTGCCAGCAGTCCACGGCGGCGTCAATCTCCACTCTCCGACTCTGGAAACACCATATATTTT
D: -
J: TRBJ1-3
size: -
V: TRBV28

CDR3: CASSPGGGRFTDTQYF
DNA: TGTGCCAGCTCACCGGGAGGGGGCCGCTTCACAGATACGCAGTATTTT
D: -
J: TRBJ2-3
size: once
V: TRBV18

CDR3: CASSIGTGAGTEAFF
DNA: TGTGCCAGTAGTATCGGAACAGGGGCGGGCACTGAAGCTTTCTTT
D: TRBD1
J: TRBJ1-1
size: -
V: TRBV19

CDR3: CASSPGAETQYF
DNA: TGTGCCAGCTCACCCGGGGCAGAGACCCAGTACTTC
D: -
J: TRBJ2-5
size: -
V: TRBV18

CDR3: CASSLGGGGGGSYGYTF
DNA: TGTGCCAGCAGCTTGGGAGGCGGTGGCGGGGGGAGCTATGGCTACACCTTC
D: -
J: TRBJ1-2
size: -
V: TRBV5-6

CDR3: CASRWRSGADEAFF
DNA: TGTGCCAGCAGATGGCGATCTGGAGCAGATGAAGCTTTCTTT
D: -
J: TRBJ1-1
size: once
V: TRBV2

CDR3: CASSLASGGSDTEAFF
DNA: TGTGCCAGCAGCTTAGCATCGGGGGGTAGCGACACTGAAGCTTTCTTT
D: -
J: TRBJ1-1
size: -
V: TRBV7-6

CDR3: CASASRYGAFGYTF
DNA: TGTGCCAGCGCCTCGAGGTACGGGGCTTTTGGCTACACCTTC
D: -
J: TRBJ1-2
size: -
V: TRBV27

CDR3: CASSLARVGATIAKNIQYF
DNA: TGTGCCAGCAGCTTAGCCCGAGTAGGGGCTACGATAGCCAAAAACATTCAGTACTTC
D: -
J: TRBJ2-4
size: once
V: TRBV7-8

CDR3: CASGRNTNTDTQYF
DNA: TGTGCCAGCGGCAGAAACACAAACACAGATACGCAGTATTTT
D: -
J: TRBJ2-3
size: -
V: TRBV14

CDR3: CASSLVGQGAHEKLFF
DNA: TGTGCCAGCAGCTTGGTCGGGCAGGGGGCCCATGAAAAACTGTTTTTT
D: TRBD1
J: TRBJ1-4
size: -
V: TRBV5-6

CDR3: CASLTGYEQYF
DNA: TGTGCCAGTTTGACAGGGTACGAGCAGTACTTC
D: TRBD1
J: TRBJ2-7
size: -
V: TRBV2

CDR3: CASSVGEDSTQYF
DNA: TGTGCCAGCAGCGTAGGGGAAGATAGTACGCAGTATTTT
D: -
J: TRBJ2-3
size: -
V: TRBV9

CDR3: CASSYRDSNIQYF
DNA: TGCGCCAGCAGCTACCGGGACAGTAACATTCAGTACTTC
D: TRBD1
J: TRBJ2-4
size: few
V: TRBV5-1

CDR3: CASSPEGTGANVLTF
DNA: TGTGCCAGCAGTCCCGAGGGGACTGGGGCCAACGTCCTGACTTTC
D: -
J: TRBJ2-6
size: -
V: TRBV6-6

CDR3: CASSQDVSGSYNSPLHF
DNA: TGCGCCAGCAGCCAAGATGTGTCCGGCTCCTATAATTCACCCCTCCACTTT
D: -
J: TRBJ1-6
size: -
V: TRBV4-1

CDR3: CSCRTGRADTQYF
DNA: TGCAGCTGCCGGACAGGGCGTGCGGATACGCAGTATTTT
D: TRBD1
J: TRBJ2-3
size: -
V: TRBV29-1

CDR3: CASSQVRQGNTEAFF
DNA: TGCGCCAGCAGCCAAGTGAGACAGGGGAACACTGAAGCTTTCTTT
D: TRBD1
J: TRBJ1-1
size: -
V: TRBV4-1

CDR3: CASSPDRGLLVDNSPLHF
DNA: TGTGCCAGCAGCCCGGACAGGGGCCTCCTCGTAGATAATTCACCCCTCCACTTT
D: TRBD1
J: TRBJ1-6
size: -
V: TRBV7-8

CDR3: CASSLISGGGKTQYF
DNA: TGTGCCAGCAGCTTGATTTCGGGGGGCGGGAAGACCCAGTACTTC
D: -
J: TRBJ2-5
size: -
V: TRBV5-4

CDR3: CASSPRQGDTEAFF
DNA: TGTGCCAGCTCACCGAGACAGGGGGACACTGAAGCTTTCTTT
D: TRBD1
J: TRBJ1-1
size: -
V: TRBV18

CDR3: CASSPYHGTADEKLFF
DNA: TGTGCCAGCTCACCTTACCATGGGACGGCGGACGAAAAACTGTTTTTT
D: -
J: TRBJ1-4
size: -
V: TRBV18

CDR3: CASSPGPSGARDNEQFF
DNA: TGTGCCAGCAGCCCCGGGCCCTCGGGGGCGAGGGACAATGAGCAGTTCTTC
D: -
J: TRBJ2-1
size: -
V: TRBV2

CDR3: CASSAGPALYF
DNA: TGTGCCAGCAGCGCCGGGCCCGCGTTGTATTTT
D: -
J: TRBJ1-5
size: -
V: TRBV7-2

CDR3: CASSAGSGSQPQHF
DNA: TGTGCCAGCAGTGCCGGGTCAGGGAGTCAGCCCCAGCATTTT
D: -
J: TRBJ1-5
size: -
V: TRBV6-1

CDR3: CATSRDDRDNSPLHF
DNA: TGTGCCACCAGCAGAGATGACAGAGATAATTCACCCCTCCACTTT
D: -
J: TRBJ1-6
size: -
V: TRBV15

CDR3: CASSQQGPGGAFF
DNA: TGTGCCAGCAGTCAACAGGGGCCCGGTGGAGCTTTCTTT
D: TRBD1
J: TRBJ1-1
size: -
V: TRBV7-8

CDR3: CASSYSPGEKLFF
DNA: TGTGCCAGCAGTTACTCGCCCGGGGAAAAACTGTTTTTT
D: -
J: TRBJ1-4
size: -
V: TRBV6-6

CDR3: CASSLSQGNTIYF
DNA: TGTGCCAGCAGCTTGAGTCAGGGCAACACCATATATTTT
D: -
J: TRBJ1-3
size: once
V: TRBV11-2

CDR3: CASRSLLARGSANEQFF
DNA: TGTGCCAGCAGATCCCTATTAGCGAGGGGCAGTGCCAATGAGCAGTTCTTC
D: -
J: TRBJ2-1
size: -
V: TRBV4-2

CDR3: CARQGMNTEAFF
DNA: TGTGCCAGGCAGGGAATGAACACTGAAGCTTTCTTT
D: -
J: TRBJ1-1
size: once
V: TRBV5-4

CDR3: CASSQGRQGHIRPQHF
DNA: TGCGCCAGCAGCCAAGGAAGACAGGGGCATATCCGGCCCCAGCATTTT
D: TRBD1
J: TRBJ1-5
size: -
V: TRBV4-1

CDR3: CASSSVPGSSYNSPLHF
DNA: TGTGCCAGCAGCTCGGTCCCAGGGAGCTCCTATAATTCACCCCTCCACTTT
D: -
J: TRBJ1-6
size: -
V: TRBV5-6

CDR3: CASSSRVQETQYF
DNA: TGTGCCAGCAGCTCCAGGGTCCAAGAGACCCAGTACTTC
D: -
J: TRBJ2-5
size: -
V: TRBV7-2

CDR3: CASSPSRGSYGYTF
DNA: TGTGCCAGCTCACCATCGAGGGGCTCCTATGGCTACACCTTC
D: -
J: TRBJ1-2
size: -
V: TRBV18

CDR3: CASSGPSAGGRKDTQYF
DNA: TGTGCCAGCAGCGGACCGTCTGCGGGGGGGCGCAAAGATACGCAGTATTTT
D: TRBD2
J: TRBJ2-3
size: -
V: TRBV9

CDR3: CASSRGTARSGNTIYF
DNA: TGTGCCAGCTCACGGGGGACAGCTCGCTCTGGAAACACCATATATTTT
D: TRBD1
J: TRBJ1-3
size: few
V: TRBV18

CDR3: CAISVAGGLSYEQYF
DNA: TGTGCCATCAGTGTAGCGGGGGGCCTCTCCTACGAGCAGTACTTC
D: TRBD2
J: TRBJ2-7
size: once
V: TRBV10-3

CDR3: CASSPSVSGGNPGTDTQYF
DNA: TGTGCCAGCTCACCATCGGTGTCAGGGGGAAATCCTGGCACAGATACGCAGTATTTT
D: TRBD1
J: TRBJ2-3
size: -
V: TRBV18

CDR3: CASSQDVGEGAELFF
DNA: TGTGCCAGCAGCCAAGATGTCGGGGAAGGGGCTGAACTGTTTTTT
D: -
J: TRBJ1-4
size: -
V: TRBV4-2

CDR3: CASSPTAVPEAFF
DNA: TGTGCCAGCAGCCCGACGGCCGTCCCTGAAGCTTTCTTT
D: -
J: TRBJ1-1
size: -
V: TRBV5-6

CDR3: CARSFPPSNRVFYGYTF
DNA: TGTGCCAGAAGCTTCCCCCCGTCTAACAGGGTTTTCTATGGCTACACCTTC
D: -
J: TRBJ1-2
size: -
V: TRBV5-3

CDR3: CASSRIRDKSNQPQHF
DNA: TGTGCCAGCTCACGAATCCGGGACAAGAGCAATCAGCCCCAGCATTTT
D: -
J: TRBJ1-5
size: -
V: TRBV18

CDR3: CASTSGQGASVYNEQFF
DNA: TGTGCCAGCACCTCAGGACAGGGGGCTTCGGTATACAATGAGCAGTTCTTC
D: TRBD1
J: TRBJ2-1
size: -
V: TRBV28

CDR3: CATRGRDPLLDTEAFF
DNA: TGTGCCACCAGAGGGAGGGACCCACTACTGGACACTGAAGCTTTCTTT
D: -
J: TRBJ1-1
size: few
V: TRBV15

CDR3: CASSDGGTVNTIYF
DNA: TGCGCCAGCAGTGACGGGGGGACAGTGAACACCATATATTTT
D: TRBD1
J: TRBJ1-3
size: -
V: TRBV10-2

CDR3: CASSMRGAGTDTQYF
DNA: TGTGCCAGTAGTATGAGGGGGGCAGGCACAGATACGCAGTATTTT
D: -
J: TRBJ2-3
size: -
V: TRBV19

CDR3: CASSYSGTSANEQFF
DNA: TGTGCCAGCAGTTACTCCGGGACTAGCGCCAATGAGCAGTTCTTC
D: TRBD2
J: TRBJ2-1
size: -
V: TRBV6-5